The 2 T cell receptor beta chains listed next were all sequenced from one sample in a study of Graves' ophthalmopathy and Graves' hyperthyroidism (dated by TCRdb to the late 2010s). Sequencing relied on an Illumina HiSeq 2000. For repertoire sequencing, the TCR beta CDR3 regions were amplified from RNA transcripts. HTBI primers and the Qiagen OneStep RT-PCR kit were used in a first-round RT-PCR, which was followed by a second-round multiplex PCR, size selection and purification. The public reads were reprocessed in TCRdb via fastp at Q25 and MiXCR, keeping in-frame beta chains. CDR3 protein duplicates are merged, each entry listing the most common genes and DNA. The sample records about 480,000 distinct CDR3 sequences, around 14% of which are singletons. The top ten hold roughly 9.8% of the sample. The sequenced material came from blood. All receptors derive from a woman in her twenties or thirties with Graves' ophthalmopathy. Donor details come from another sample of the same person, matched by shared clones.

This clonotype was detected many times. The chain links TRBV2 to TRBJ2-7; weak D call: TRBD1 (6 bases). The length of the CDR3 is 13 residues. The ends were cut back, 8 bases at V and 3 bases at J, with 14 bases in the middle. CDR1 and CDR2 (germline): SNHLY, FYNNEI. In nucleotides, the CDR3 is TGTGCCAGCTACAGGGTTGGACACTACGAGCAGTACTTC. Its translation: CASYRVGHYEQYF. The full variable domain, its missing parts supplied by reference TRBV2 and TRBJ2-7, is EPEVTQTPSHQVTQMGQEVILRCVPISNHLYFYWYRQILGQKVEFLVSFYNNEISEKSEIFDDQFSVERPDGSNFTLKIRSTKLEDSAMYFCASYRVGHYEQYFGPGTRLTVT.

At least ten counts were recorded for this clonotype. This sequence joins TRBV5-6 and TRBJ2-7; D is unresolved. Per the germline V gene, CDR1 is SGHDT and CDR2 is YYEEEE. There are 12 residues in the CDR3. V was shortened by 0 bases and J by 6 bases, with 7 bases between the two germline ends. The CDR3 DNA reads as TGTGCCAGCAGCTTGGTTAGTCTCGAGCAGTACTTC. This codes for CASSLVSLEQYF.